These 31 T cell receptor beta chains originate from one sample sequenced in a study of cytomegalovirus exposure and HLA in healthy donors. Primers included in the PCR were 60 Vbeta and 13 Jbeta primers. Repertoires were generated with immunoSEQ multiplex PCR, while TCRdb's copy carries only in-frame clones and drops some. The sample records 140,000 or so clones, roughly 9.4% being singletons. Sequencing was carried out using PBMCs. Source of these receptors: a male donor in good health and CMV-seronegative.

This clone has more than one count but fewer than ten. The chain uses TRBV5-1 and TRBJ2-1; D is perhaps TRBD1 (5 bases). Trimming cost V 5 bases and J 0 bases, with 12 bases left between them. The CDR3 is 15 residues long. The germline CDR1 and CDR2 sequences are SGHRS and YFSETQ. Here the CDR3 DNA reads TGCGCCAGCAGGTTGACAGCCAACTCCTACAATGAGCAGTTCTTC. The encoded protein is CASRLTANSYNEQFF.

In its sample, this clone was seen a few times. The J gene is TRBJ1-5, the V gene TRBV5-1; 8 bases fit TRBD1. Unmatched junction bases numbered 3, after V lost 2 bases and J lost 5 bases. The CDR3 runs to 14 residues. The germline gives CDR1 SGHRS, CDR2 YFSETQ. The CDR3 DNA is TGCGCCAGCAGCTTACAGGGGGGTGATCAGCCCCAGCATTTT. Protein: CASSLQGGDQPQHF.

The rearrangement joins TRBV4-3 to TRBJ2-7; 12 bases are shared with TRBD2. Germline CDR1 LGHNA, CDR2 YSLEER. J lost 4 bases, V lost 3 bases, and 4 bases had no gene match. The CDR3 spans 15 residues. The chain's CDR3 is CASSHRTSGEYEQYF. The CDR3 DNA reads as TGCGCCAGCAGCCACCGGACTAGCGGGGAGTACGAGCAGTACTTC.

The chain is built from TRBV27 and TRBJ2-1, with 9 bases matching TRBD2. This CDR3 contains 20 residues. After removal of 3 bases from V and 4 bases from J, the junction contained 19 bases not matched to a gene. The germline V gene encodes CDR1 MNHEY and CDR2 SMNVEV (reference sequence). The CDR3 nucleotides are TGTGCCAGCAGTTTTAGAGCGGGAGGTCAAGGACTTGCTAGTTACAATGAGCAGTTCTTC. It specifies CASSFRAGGQGLASYNEQFF.

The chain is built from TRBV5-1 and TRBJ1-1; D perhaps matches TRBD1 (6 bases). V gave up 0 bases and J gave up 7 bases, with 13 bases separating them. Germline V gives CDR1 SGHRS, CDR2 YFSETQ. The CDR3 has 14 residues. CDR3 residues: CASSLAGTSYEAFF. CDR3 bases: TGCGCCAGCAGCTTGGCCGGGACATCCTATGAAGCTTTCTTT.

The chain's CDR3 is CASSAQGREKLFF. In DNA, the CDR3 is TGTGCCAGTAGTGCACAGGGAAGGGAAAAACTGTTTTTT. The V and J genes are TRBV19 and TRBJ1-4, with D perhaps TRBD1 (6 bases). Germline V gene lookup returns CDR1 LNHDA and CDR2 SQIVND (reference sequence). The CDR3 is made up of 13 amino acids. Trimming removed 5 bases from V and 8 bases from J, with 12 bases in between.

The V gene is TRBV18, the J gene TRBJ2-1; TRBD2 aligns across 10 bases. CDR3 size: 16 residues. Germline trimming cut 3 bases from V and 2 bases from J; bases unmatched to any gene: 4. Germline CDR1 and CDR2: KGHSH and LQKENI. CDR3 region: CASSPFSGGTYNEQFF. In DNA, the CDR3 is TGTGCCAGCTCACCCTTTAGCGGGGGGACCTACAATGAGCAGTTCTTC.

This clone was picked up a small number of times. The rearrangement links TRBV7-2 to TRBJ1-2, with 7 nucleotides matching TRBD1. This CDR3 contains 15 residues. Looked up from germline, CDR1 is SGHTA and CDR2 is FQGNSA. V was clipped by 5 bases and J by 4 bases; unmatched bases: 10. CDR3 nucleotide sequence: TGTGCCAGCAGCACCCTCCCAGGGGGAATCTATGGCTACACCTTC. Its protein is CASSTLPGGIYGYTF.

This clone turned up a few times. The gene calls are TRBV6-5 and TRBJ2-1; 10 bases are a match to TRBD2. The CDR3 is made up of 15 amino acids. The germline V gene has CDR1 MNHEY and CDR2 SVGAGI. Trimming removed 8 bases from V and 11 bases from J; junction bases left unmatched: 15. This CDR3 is CASFTPSGGRVQQFF. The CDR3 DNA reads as TGTGCCAGCTTTACCCCTAGCGGGGGCCGCGTGCAGCAGTTCTTC.

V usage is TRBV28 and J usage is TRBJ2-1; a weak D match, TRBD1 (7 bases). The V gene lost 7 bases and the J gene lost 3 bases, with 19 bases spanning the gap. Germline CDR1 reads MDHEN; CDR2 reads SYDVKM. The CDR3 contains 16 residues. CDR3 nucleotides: TGTGCCAGCAATTTGGGGGGACAGAGCTTCTACAATGAGCAGTTCTTC. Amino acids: CASNLGGQSFYNEQFF.

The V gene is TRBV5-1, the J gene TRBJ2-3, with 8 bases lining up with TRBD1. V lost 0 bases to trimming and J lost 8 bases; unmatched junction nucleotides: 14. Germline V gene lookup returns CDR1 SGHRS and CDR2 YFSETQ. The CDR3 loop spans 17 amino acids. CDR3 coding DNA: TGCGCCAGCAGCTTGGCCCCTCAGGGGGCCCGCGGGGCTACGCAGTATTTT. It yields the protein CASSLAPQGARGATQYF.

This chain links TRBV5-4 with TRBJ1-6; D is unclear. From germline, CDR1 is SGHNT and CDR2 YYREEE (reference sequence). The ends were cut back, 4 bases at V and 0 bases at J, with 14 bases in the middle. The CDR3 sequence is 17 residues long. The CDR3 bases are TGTGCCAGCAGCCGACCGGGCGGGAGCTCCTATAATTCACCCCTCCACTTT. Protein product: CASSRPGGSSYNSPLHF.

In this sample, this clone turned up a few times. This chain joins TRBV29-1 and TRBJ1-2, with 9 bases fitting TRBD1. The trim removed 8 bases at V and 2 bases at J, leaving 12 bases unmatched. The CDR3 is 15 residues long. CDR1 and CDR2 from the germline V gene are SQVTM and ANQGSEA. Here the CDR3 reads CSPIGPGQGNYGYTF. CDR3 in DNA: TGCAGCCCCATCGGGCCGGGACAGGGAAACTATGGCTACACCTTC.

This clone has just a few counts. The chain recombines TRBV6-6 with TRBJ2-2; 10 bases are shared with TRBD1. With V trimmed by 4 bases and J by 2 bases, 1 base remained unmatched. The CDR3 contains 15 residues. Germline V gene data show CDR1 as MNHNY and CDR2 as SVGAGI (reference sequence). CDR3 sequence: CASSSTGGNTGELFF. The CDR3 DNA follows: TGTGCCAGCAGTTCGACAGGGGGCAACACCGGGGAGCTGTTTTTT.

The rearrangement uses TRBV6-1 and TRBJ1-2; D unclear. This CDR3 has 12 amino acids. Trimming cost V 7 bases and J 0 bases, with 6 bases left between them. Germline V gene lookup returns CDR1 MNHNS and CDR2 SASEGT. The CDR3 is CASMVANYGYTF. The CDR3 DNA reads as TGTGCCAGCATGGTAGCTAACTATGGCTACACCTTC.

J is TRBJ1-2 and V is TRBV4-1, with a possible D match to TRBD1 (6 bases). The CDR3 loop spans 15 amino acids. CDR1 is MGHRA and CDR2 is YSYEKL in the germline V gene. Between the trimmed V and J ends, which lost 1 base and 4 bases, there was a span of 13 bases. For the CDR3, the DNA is TGCGCCAGCAGCCAAGGACCGGGGGGCCCCTATGGCTACACCTTC. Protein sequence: CASSQGPGGPYGYTF.

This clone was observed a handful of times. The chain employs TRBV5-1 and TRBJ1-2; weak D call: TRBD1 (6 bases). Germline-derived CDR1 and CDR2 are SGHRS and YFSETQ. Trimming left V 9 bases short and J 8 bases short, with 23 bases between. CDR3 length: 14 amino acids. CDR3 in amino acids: CATSPRDTSGGYTF. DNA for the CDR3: TGCGCCACCTCCCCCCGGGACACATCGGGAGGCTACACCTTC.

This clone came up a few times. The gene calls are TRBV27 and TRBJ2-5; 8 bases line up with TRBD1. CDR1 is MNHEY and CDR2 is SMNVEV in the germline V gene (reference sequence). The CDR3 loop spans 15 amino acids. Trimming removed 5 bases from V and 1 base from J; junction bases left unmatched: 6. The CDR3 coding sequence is TGTGCCAGCAGTCCCTGGACAGGGCCCCAAGAGACCCAGTACTTC. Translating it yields CASSPWTGPQETQYF.

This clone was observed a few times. CDR3 nucleotide sequence: TGTGCCAGTCGTACGACAGTTAACTATGGCTACACCTTC. It codes for CASRTTVNYGYTF. The V call is TRBV5-6, the J call TRBJ1-2; TRBD1 might be the D (5 bases). Trimming removed 8 bases from V and 1 base from J, with 12 bases in between. The CDR3 is 13 residues long. Germline V CDR1 and CDR2: SGHDT, YYEEEE. Variable domain in full (rest from reference TRBV5-6 and TRBJ1-2): DAGVTQSPTHLIKTRGQQVTLRCSPKSGHDTVSWYQQALGQGPQFIFQYYEEEERQRGNFPDRFSGHQFPNYSSELNVNALLLGDSALYLCASRTTVNYGYTFGSGTRLTVV.

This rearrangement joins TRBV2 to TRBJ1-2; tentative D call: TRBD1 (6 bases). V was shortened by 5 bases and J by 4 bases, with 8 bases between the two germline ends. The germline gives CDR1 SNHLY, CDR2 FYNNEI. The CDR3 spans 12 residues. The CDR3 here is CASSTTGYGYTF. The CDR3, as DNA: TGTGCCAGCAGTACGACAGGCTATGGCTACACCTTC.

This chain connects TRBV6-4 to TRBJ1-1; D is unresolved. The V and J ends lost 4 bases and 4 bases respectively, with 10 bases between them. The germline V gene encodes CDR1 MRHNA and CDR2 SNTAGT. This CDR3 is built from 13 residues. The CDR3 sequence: CASSVLVGTEAFF. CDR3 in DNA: TGTGCCAGCAGTGTCCTAGTAGGCACTGAAGCTTTCTTT.

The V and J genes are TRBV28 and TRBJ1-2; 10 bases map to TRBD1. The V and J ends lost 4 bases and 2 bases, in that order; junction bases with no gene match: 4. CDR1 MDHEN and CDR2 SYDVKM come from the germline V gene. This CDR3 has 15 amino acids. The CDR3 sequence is CASSSPGQGNYGYTF. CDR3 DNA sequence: TGTGCCAGCAGTTCCCCGGGACAGGGGAACTATGGCTACACCTTC.

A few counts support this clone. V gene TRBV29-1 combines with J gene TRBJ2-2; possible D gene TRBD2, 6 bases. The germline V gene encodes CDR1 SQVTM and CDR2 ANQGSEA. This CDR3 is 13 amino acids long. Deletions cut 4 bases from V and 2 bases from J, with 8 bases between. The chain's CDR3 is CSVGGLNTGELFF. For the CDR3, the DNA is TGCAGCGTTGGGGGACTCAACACCGGGGAGCTGTTTTTT.

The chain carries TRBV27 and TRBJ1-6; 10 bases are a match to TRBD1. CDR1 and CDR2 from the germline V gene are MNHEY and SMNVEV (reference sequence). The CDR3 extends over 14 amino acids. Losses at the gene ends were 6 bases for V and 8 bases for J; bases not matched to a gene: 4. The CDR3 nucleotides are TGTGCCAGCAGCCGGGACAGGGGATATTCACCCCTCCACTTT. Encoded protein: CASSRDRGYSPLHF.

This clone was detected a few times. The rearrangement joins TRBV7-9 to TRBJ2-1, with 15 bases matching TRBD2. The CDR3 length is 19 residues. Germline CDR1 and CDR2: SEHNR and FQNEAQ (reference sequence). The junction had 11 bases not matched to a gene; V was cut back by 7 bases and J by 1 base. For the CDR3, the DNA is TGTGCCAGCACCTATACAAGGACTAGCGGGGGGGGGTCCTACAATGAGCAGTTCTTC. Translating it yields CASTYTRTSGGGSYNEQFF.

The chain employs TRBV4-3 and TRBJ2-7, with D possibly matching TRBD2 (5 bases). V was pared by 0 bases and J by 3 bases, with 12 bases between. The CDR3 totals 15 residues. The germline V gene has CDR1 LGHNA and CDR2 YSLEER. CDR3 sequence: CASSQDTGLNYEQYF. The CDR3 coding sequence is TGCGCCAGCAGCCAAGACACGGGGTTGAACTACGAGCAGTACTTC.

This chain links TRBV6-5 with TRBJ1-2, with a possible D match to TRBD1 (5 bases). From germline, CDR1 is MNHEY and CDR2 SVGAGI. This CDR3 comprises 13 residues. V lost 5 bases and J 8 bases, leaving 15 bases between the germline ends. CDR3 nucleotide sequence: TGTGCCAGCAGTACCGGGGGGTTAAGAGGCTACACCTTC. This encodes CASSTGGLRGYTF.

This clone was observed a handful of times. CDR3 DNA: TGTGCCAGCAGCGTGAATCTGGCCCACCAAGAGACCCAGTACTTC. It yields the protein CASSVNLAHQETQYF. The chain is built from TRBV9 and TRBJ2-5; D remains ambiguous. Trimming removed 2 bases from V and 0 bases from J, with 11 bases in between. CDR3 length equals 15 residues. Germline CDR1 reads SGDLS; CDR2 reads YYNGEE.

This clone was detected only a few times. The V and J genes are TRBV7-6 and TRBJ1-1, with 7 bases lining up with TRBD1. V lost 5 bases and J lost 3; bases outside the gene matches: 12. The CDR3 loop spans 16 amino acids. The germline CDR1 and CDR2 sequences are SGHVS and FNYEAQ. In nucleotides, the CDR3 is TGTGCCAGCAGCCGATCTTCTACAGGGGCGTACACTGAAGCTTTCTTT. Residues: CASSRSSTGAYTEAFF.

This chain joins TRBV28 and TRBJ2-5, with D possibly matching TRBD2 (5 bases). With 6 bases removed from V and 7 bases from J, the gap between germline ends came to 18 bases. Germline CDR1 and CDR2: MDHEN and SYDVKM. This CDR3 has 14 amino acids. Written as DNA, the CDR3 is TGTGCCAGCAGGCCTACTAGGTTATTAGGGACCCAGTACTTC. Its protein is CASRPTRLLGTQYF.

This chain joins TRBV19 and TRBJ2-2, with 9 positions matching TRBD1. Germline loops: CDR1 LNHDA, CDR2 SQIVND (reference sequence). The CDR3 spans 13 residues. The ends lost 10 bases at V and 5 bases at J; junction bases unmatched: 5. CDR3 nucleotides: TGTGCCACTTCGGGACAGGGAACCGGGGAGCTGTTTTTT. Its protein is CATSGQGTGELFF.